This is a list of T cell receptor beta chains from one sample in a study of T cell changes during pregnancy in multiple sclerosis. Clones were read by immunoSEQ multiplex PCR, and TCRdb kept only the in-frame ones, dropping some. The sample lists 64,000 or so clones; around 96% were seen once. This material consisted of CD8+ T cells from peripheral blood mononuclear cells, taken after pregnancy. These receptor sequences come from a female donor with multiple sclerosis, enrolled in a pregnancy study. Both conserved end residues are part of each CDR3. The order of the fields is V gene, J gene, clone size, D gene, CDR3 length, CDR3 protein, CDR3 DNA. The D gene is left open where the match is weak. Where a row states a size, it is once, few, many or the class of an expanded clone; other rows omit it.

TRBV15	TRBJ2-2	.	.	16	CATPKVQGSNTGELFF	TGTGCCACCCCAAAGGTACAGGGATCGAACACCGGGGAGCTGTTTTTT
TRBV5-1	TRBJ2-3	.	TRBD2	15	CASSLEGGRGDTQYF	TGCGCCAGCAGCTTGGAAGGCGGGAGAGGAGATACGCAGTATTTT
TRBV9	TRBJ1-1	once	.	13	CASSGGGITEAFF	TGTGCCAGCAGCGGTGGCGGAATAACTGAAGCTTTCTTT
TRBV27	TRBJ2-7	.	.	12	CASSLPGNEQYF	TGTGCCAGCAGTTTGCCAGGGAACGAGCAGTACTTC
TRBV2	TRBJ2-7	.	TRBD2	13	CAIMTSVSYEQYF	TGTGCCATCATGACTAGCGTTTCCTACGAGCAGTACTTC
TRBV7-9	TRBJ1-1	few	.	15	CASSRAQGSDTEAFF	TGTGCCAGCAGCCGGGCTCAGGGCTCGGACACTGAAGCTTTCTTT
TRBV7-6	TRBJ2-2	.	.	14	CASSAGLSGGELFF	TGTGCCAGCAGCGCGGGCCTGTCCGGCGGGGAGCTGTTTTTT
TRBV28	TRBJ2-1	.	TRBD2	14	CASLGTRKDNEQFF	TGTGCCAGCCTCGGGACTAGAAAGGACAATGAGCAGTTCTTC
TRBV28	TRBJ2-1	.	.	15	CASLRLGGPYNEQFF	TGTGCCAGCCTTCGGCTGGGCGGGCCCTACAATGAGCAGTTCTTC
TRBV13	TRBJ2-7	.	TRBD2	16	CASSLGGITSAYEQYF	TGTGCCAGCAGCTTAGGCGGTATCACTAGCGCCTACGAGCAGTACTTC
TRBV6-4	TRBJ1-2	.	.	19	CASSPPTPGHTSLKYGYTF	TGTGCCAGCAGTCCACCTACTCCGGGACATACGAGCCTAAAATATGGCTACACCTTC
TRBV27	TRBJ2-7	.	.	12	CASSDRNYEQYF	TGTGCCAGCAGTGACAGGAACTACGAGCAGTACTTC
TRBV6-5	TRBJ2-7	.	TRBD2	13	CASSLRESYEQYF	TGTGCCAGCAGTTTGCGGGAGTCCTACGAGCAGTACTTC
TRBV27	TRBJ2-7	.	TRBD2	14	CASGIQRGSYEQYF	TGTGCCAGCGGTATCCAGCGGGGGAGCTACGAGCAGTACTTC
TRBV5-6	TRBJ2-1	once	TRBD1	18	CASSLGSMSQGVNNEQFF	TGTGCCAGCAGCTTGGGGTCGATGTCACAGGGGGTCAATAATGAGCAGTTCTTC
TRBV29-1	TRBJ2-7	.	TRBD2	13	CSVLGGSSHEQYF	TGCAGCGTTCTCGGCGGGAGTAGTCACGAGCAGTACTTC
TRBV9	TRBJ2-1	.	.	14	CASSLGVAQIEQFF	TGTGCCAGCAGCCTAGGAGTAGCCCAAATCGAGCAGTTCTTC
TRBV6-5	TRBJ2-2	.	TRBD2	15	CASTRLAGRTGELFF	TGTGCCAGCACCCGACTAGCGGGGCGCACCGGGGAGCTGTTTTTT
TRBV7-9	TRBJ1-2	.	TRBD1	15	CASIPDRGSLGGYTF	TGTGCCAGCATCCCCGACAGGGGAAGCCTGGGCGGCTACACCTTC
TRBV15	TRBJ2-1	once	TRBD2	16	CATSRDQRLADNEQFF	TGTGCCACCAGCAGAGATCAGCGACTAGCGGACAATGAGCAGTTCTTC
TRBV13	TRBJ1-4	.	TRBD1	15	CASSLMDRVGEKLFF	TGTGCCAGCAGTCTGATGGACAGGGTAGGCGAAAAACTGTTTTTT
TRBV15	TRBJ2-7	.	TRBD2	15	CATSRDRTRSYEQYF	TGTGCCACCAGCAGAGATAGGACTAGATCCTACGAGCAGTACTTC
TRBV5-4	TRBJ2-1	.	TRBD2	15	CASKVGTSGDTEQFF	TGTGCCAGCAAAGTCGGGACTAGCGGCGACACGGAGCAGTTCTTC
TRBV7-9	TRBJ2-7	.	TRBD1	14	CASSPRTGTYEQYF	TGTGCCAGCAGCCCCAGGACAGGGACCTACGAGCAGTACTTC
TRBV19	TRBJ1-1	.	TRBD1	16	CASSTWTTGSNTEAFF	TGTGCCAGTAGTACCTGGACGACAGGGTCTAACACTGAAGCTTTCTTT
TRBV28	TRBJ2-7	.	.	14	CASSFRRGPYEQYF	TGTGCCAGCAGTTTTCGCCGGGGTCCCTACGAGCAGTACTTC
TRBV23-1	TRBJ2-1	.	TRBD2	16	CASSQSTGGPLHEQFF	TGCGCCAGCAGTCAATCTACGGGAGGGCCCCTCCATGAGCAGTTCTTC
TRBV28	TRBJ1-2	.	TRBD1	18	CASSSSTYLTGEDYGYTF	TGTGCCAGCAGCTCCAGTACCTATCTGACAGGGGAAGACTATGGCTACACCTTC
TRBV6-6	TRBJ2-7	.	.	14	CASSQGPSSYEQYF	TGTGCCAGCAGTCAGGGGCCAAGCTCCTACGAGCAGTACTTC
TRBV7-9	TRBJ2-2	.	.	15	CASSFSEQSTGELFF	TGTGCCAGCAGCTTTAGCGAACAGAGCACCGGGGAGCTGTTTTTT
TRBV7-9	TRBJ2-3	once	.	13	CASLLVSTDTQYF	TGTGCCAGCCTACTAGTTAGCACAGATACGCAGTATTTT
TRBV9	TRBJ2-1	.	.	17	CASSRGGDGRLGGEQFF	TGTGCCAGCAGCAGGGGGGGGGATGGCCGACTGGGCGGTGAGCAGTTCTTC
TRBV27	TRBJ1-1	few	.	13	CASSLGGNTEAFF	TGTGCCAGCAGTTTAGGAGGGAACACTGAAGCTTTCTTT
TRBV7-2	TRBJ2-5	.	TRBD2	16	CASSLALGLAGETQYF	TGTGCCAGCAGCTTAGCCCTAGGACTAGCGGGAGAGACCCAGTACTTC
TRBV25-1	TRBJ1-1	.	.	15	CASSEVIGVNTEAFF	TGTGCCAGCAGTGAAGTAATCGGGGTGAACACTGAAGCTTTCTTT
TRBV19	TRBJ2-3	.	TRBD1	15	CASSALGTDTDTQYF	TGTGCCAGTAGTGCCCTGGGGACAGACACAGATACGCAGTATTTT
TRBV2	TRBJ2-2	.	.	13	CASLAGDDGELFF	TGTGCCAGCTTGGCAGGGGACGACGGGGAGCTGTTTTTT
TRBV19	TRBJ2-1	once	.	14	CASSIALGYNEQFF	TGTGCCAGTAGTATCGCCCTAGGCTACAATGAGCAGTTCTTC
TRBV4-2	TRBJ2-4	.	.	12	CASPVAKNIQYF	TGTGCCTCTCCGGTAGCCAAAAACATTCAGTACTTC
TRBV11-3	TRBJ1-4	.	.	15	CASSLLEGADEKLFF	TGTGCCAGCAGCTTATTGGAAGGGGCCGATGAAAAACTGTTTTTT
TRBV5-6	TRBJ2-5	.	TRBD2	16	CASSLELAGGGETQYF	TGTGCCAGCAGCTTGGAGCTAGCGGGGGGGGGAGAGACCCAGTACTTC
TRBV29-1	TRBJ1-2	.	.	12	CSVVVRGYGYTF	TGCAGCGTTGTAGTTAGGGGCTATGGCTACACCTTC
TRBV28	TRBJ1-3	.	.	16	CASSPTGPSSGNTIYF	TGTGCCAGCAGTCCGACAGGACCAAGCTCTGGAAACACCATATATTTT
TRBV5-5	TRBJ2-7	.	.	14	CASSTPMGAYEQYF	TGTGCCAGCAGCACACCTATGGGGGCATACGAGCAGTACTTC
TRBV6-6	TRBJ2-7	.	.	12	CASSLGGGEQYF	TGTGCCAGCAGCCTTGGGGGAGGCGAGCAGTACTTC
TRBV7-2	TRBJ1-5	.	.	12	CASSLGGQPQHF	TGTGCCAGCAGCTTAGGGGGCCAGCCCCAGCATTTT
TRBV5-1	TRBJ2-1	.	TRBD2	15	CASSLAGGSHNEQFF	TGCGCCAGCAGCTTAGCGGGAGGCTCCCACAATGAGCAGTTCTTC
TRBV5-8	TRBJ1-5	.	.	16	CASSLLQSLTGQPQHF	TGTGCCAGCAGCTTACTCCAATCCCTGACAGGTCAGCCCCAGCATTTT
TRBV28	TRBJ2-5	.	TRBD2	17	CASSFGLAGGVEETQYF	TGTGCCAGCAGTTTCGGACTAGCGGGAGGGGTCGAGGAGACCCAGTACTTC
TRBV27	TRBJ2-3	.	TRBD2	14	CASKGTRYTDTQYF	TGTGCCAGCAAGGGGACTAGGTATACAGATACGCAGTATTTT
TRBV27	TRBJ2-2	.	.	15	CASTWQGFNTGELFF	TGTGCCAGCACGTGGCAGGGCTTTAACACCGGGGAGCTGTTTTTT
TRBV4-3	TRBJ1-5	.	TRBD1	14	CASRAGTGSGPQHF	TGCGCCAGCAGAGCCGGGACAGGGTCTGGGCCCCAGCATTTT
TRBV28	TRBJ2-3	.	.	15	CASSLDQGLTDTQYF	TGTGCCAGCAGTTTAGATCAGGGTTTAACAGATACGCAGTATTTT
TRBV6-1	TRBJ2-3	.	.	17	CASSDNLGSLVSDTQYF	TGTGCCAGCAGTGATAATCTCGGGAGTTTGGTTTCGGATACGCAGTATTTT